The clone carrying this T cell receptor (beta chain) has ten or more counts. These data originate in a study of T cells in Graves' hyperthyroidism and ophthalmopathy. The V gene lost 3 bases and the J gene lost 2 bases, with 14 bases spanning the gap. Per the germline V gene, CDR1 is MDHEN and CDR2 is SYDVKM. The CDR3 totals 15 residues. Researchers barred patients who had uncontrolled infection, other autoimmune disease, pregnancy or lactation. RNA transcripts gave rise to amplified TCR beta CDR3 regions. Carried out on the TCR CDR3, a first-round RT-PCR used the HTBI primer set. MiXCR, run by TCRdb on the multiplex PCR reads, gives a single entry per CDR3 protein. The table records a few hundred thousand distinct CDR3 sequences, about 15% of them present only once.

The chain joins TRBV28 to TRBJ2-7; the D is unclear. This receptor was taken from a woman in her 30s with Graves' ophthalmopathy. The sequencing input was blood. CDR3: CASSFSGVVTYEQYF. CDR3 sequence (DNA): TGTGCCAGCAGTTTTTCAGGAGTCGTTACCTACGAGCAGTACTTC.